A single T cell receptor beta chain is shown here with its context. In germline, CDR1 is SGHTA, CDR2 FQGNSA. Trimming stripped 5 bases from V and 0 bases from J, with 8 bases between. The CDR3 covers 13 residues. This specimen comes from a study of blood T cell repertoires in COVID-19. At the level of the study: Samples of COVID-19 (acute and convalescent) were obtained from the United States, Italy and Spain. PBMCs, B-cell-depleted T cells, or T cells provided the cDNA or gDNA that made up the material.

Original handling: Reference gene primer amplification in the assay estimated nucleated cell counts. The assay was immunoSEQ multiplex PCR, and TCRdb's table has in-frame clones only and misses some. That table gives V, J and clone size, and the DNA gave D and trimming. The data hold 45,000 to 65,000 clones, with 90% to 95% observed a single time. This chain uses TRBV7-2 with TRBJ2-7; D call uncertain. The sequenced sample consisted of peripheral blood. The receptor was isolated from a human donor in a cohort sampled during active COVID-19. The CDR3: CASSPPSSYEQYF. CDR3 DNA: TGTGCCAGCAGCCCCCCGAGCTCCTACGAGCAGTACTTC.